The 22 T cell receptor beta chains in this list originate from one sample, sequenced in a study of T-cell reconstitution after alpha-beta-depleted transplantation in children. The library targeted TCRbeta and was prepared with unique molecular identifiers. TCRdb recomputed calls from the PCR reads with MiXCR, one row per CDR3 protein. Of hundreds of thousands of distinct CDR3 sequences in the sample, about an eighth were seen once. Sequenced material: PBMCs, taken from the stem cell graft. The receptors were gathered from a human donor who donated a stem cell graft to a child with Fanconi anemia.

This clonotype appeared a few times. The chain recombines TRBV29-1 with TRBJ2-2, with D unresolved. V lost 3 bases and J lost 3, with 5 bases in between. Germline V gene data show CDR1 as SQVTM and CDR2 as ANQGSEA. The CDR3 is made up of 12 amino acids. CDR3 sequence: CSVESDTGELFF. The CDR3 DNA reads TGCAGCGTTGAGTCAGACACCGGGGAGCTGTTTTTT.

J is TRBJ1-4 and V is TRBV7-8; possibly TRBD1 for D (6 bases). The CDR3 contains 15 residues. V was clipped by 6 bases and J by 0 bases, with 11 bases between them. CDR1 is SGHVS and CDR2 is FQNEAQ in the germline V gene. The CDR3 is CASSEEGATNEKLFF. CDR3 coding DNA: TGTGCCAGCAGTGAAGAGGGGGCAACTAATGAAAAACTGTTTTTT.

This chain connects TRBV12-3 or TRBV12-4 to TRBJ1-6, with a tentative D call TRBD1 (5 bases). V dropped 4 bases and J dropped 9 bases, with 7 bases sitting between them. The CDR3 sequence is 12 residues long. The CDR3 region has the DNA TGTGCCAGCAGTTGGACATCTTCACCCCTCCACTTT. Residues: CASSWTSSPLHF.

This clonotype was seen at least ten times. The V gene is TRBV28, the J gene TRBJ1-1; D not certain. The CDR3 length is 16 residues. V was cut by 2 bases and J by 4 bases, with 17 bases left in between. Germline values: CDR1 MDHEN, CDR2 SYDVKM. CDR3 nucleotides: TGTGCCAGCAGTTTACTCCAGATGCCGAGTGGCACTGAAGCTTTCTTT. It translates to CASSLLQMPSGTEAFF.

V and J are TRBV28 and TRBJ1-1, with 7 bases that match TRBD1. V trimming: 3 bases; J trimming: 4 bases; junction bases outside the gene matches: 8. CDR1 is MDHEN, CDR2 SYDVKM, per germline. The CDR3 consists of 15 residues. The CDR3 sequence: CASSFLGGSGTEAFF. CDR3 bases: TGTGCCAGCAGTTTCCTAGGGGGCAGCGGCACTGAAGCTTTCTTT.

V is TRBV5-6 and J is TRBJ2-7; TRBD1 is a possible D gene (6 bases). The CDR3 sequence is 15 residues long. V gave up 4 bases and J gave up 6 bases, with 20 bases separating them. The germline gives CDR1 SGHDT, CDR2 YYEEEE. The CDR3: CASSIPGQGPSEQYF. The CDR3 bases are TGTGCCAGCAGCATACCGGGACAAGGCCCTTCCGAGCAGTACTTC.

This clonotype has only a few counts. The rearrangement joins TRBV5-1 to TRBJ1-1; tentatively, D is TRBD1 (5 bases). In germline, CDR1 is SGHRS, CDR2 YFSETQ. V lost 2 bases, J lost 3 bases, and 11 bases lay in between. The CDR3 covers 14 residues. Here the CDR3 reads CASSLSPGDTEAFF. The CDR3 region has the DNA TGCGCCAGCAGCTTAAGTCCGGGGGACACTGAAGCTTTCTTT.

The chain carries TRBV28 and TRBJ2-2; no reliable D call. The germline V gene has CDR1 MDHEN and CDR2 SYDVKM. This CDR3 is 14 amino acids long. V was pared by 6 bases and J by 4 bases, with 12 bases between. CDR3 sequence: CASRPRLATGELFF. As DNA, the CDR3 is TGTGCCAGCAGGCCACGACTCGCCACCGGGGAGCTGTTTTTT.

The CDR3 DNA reads as TGTGCCAGCAGCCCCGGGTGGGAGAGCCAGCCCCAGCATTTT. This gives the protein CASSPGWESQPQHF. The chain couples TRBV12-3 or TRBV12-4 to TRBJ1-5; D uncertain. Trimming left V 6 bases short and J 7 bases short, with 16 bases between. This CDR3 has 14 amino acids.

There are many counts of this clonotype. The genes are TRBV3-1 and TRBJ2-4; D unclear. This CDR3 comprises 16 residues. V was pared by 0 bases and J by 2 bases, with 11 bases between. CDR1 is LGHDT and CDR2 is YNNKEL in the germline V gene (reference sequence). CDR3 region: CASSQDLVNPKNIQYF. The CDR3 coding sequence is TGTGCCAGCAGCCAAGATCTGGTCAACCCCAAAAACATTCAGTACTTC.

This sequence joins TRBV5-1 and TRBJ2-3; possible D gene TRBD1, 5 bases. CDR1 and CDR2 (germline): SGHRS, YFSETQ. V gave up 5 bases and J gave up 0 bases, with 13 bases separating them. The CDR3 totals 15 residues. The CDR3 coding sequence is TGCGCCAGCAGTCGTCCGGCAGGGAGCACAGATACGCAGTATTTT. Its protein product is CASSRPAGSTDTQYF.

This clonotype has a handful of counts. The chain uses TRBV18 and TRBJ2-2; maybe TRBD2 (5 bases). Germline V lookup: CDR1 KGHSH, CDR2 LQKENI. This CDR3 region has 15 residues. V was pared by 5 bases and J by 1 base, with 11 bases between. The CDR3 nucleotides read TGTGCCAGCTCATCCAGCCGGGGGAACACCGGGGAGCTGTTTTTT. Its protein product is CASSSSRGNTGELFF.

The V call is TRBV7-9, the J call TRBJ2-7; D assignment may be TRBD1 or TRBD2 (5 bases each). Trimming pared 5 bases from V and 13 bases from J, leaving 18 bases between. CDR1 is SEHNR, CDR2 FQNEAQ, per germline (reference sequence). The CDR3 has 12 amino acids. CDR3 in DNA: TGTGCCAGCAGCCACGGTGGGGACCGTCTATACGTC. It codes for CASSHGGDRLYV.

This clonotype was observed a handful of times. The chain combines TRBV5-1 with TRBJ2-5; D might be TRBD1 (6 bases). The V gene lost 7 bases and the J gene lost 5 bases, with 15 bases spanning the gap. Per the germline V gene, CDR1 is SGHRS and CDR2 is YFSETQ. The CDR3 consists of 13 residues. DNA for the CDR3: TGCGCCAGCCGAACAACAGGGTTGGAGACCCAGTACTTC. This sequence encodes CASRTTGLETQYF.

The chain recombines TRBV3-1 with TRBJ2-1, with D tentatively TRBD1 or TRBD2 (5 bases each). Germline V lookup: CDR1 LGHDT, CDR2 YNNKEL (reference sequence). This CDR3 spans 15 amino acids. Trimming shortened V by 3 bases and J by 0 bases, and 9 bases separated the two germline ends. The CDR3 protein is CASSHGTYSYNEQFF. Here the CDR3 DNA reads TGTGCCAGCAGCCACGGGACCTACTCCTACAATGAGCAGTTCTTC.

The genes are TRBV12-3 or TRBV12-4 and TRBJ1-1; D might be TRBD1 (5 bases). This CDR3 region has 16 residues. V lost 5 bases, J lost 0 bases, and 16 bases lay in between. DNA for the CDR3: TGTGCCAGCAGTCCAGGGACCGCCCTCCTGAACACTGAAGCTTTCTTT. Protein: CASSPGTALLNTEAFF.

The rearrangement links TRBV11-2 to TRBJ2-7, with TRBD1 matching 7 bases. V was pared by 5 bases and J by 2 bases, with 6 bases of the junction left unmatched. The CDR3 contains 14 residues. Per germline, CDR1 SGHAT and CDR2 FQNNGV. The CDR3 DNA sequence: TGTGCCAGCAGCCCCGAACAGGGGACCTACGAGCAGTACGTC. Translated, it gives CASSPEQGTYEQYV.

The CDR3 sequence: CASSLSYMGDSYPTEAFF. As DNA, the CDR3 is TGTGCCAGCAGCTTATCCTACATGGGGGACTCCTATCCCACTGAAGCTTTCTTT. The chain combines TRBV7-3 with TRBJ1-1; D is possibly TRBD1 (5 bases). V was shortened by 2 bases and J by 4 bases, with 23 bases between the two germline ends. Per the germline V gene, CDR1 is SGHTA and CDR2 is FQGTGA. CDR3 length equals 18 residues.

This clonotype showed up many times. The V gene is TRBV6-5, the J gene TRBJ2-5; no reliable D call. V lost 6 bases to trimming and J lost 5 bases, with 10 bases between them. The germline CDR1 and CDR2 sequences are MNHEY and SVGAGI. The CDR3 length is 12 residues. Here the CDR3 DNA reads TGTGCCAGCAGCCCCTTAGGCGAGACCCAGTACTTC. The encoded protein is CASSPLGETQYF.

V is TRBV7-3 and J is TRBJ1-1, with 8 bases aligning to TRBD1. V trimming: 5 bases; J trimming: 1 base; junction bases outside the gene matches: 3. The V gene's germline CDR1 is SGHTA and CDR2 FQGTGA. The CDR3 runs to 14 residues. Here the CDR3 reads CASSRGQANTEAFF. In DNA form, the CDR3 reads TGTGCCAGCAGCCGGGGACAGGCGAACACTGAAGCTTTCTTT.

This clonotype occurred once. The CDR3 nucleotides are TGCGCCAGCAGCCAAGGGGTCCCGGGACAACCTAATTCACCCCTCCACTTT. This sequence encodes CASSQGVPGQPNSPLHF. V gene TRBV4-3 combines with J gene TRBJ1-6, with a possible D match to TRBD1 (6 bases). The CDR3 contains 17 residues. The ends were cut back, 1 base at V and 6 bases at J, with 16 bases in the middle. Germline V gene sequence: CDR1 LGHNA, CDR2 YSLEER.

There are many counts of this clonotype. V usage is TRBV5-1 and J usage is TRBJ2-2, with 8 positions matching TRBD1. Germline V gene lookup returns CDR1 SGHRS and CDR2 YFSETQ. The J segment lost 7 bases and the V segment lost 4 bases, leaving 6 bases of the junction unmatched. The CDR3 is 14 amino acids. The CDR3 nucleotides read TGCGCCAGCAGCCCCGGACAGGGTGGCGGGGAGCTGTTTTTT. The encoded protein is CASSPGQGGGELFF.